This T cell receptor beta chain comes out of a study of T cell responses to AZD1222 COVID-19 vaccine. Overall study context: Researchers grouped second doses given at about 4 or about 12 weeks into one pool.

Note on this clone: The antigen is not known.

Regarding the study as a whole: Vaccine-associated CD4 TCRs spanned spike, dominant at 160-218 and 743-854. Donors in the cohort were predominantly white British and more often female, and clonal diversity was possibly underestimated.

This table comes from immunoSEQ multiplex PCR, and its TCRdb copy is limited to in-frame clones, with some not included. Of some 140,000 clones in the sample, about four fifths were seen once. V dropped 5 bases and J dropped 0 bases, with 14 bases sitting between them. The CDR3 runs to 15 residues. In germline, CDR1 is SEHNR, CDR2 FQNEAQ (reference sequence). The chain uses TRBV7-9 and TRBJ2-7; D is possibly TRBD2 (5 bases). The sequences come from peripheral blood, collected on day 0 of AZD1222 vaccination. The receptor was derived from an adult in good health. The CDR3 spells CASSVGGQLSYEQYF. Written as DNA, the CDR3 is TGTGCCAGCAGCGTGGGCGGGCAGCTCTCCTACGAGCAGTACTTC.